This T cell receptor beta chain was identified in a study of OX40 agonist ivuxolimab in advanced cancers. Across the whole study: The patients got ivuxolimab, which is an agonistic anti-OX40 (CD134) antibody.

The data were produced by immunoSEQ multiplex PCR, yet TCRdb's version contains in-frame clones alone and is incomplete. Counted here are 50,000 to 70,000 clones, about nine tenths occurring once; the ten biggest clones make up about 0.36%. Regarding the study as a whole: In the 0.1 to 3.0 mg/kg range, CD4+ and CD8+ blood T cells had expanded clonally by week 6.

Note on this clone: Its specificity is not known.

V lost 0 bases, J lost 0 bases, and 9 bases lay in between. This CDR3 region has 16 residues. Germline V gene sequence: CDR1 MNHEY, CDR2 SVGAGI. The receptor comes from an adult with an advanced solid tumor such as melanoma, head and neck, liver or kidney cancer. Sample: CD4+ or CD8+ T cells sorted from blood, taken in a trial of the OX40 agonist ivuxolimab. The genes are TRBV6-5 and TRBJ2-1; no clear D gene. CDR3 sequence: CASSYSTRSSYNEQFF. In DNA form, the CDR3 reads TGTGCCAGCAGTTACTCTACCAGGAGCTCCTACAATGAGCAGTTCTTC.